These 20 T cell receptor beta chains originate from one sample sequenced in a study of regulatory T cells in long-lasting Graves disease. Time point in this sample: persistent/refractory GD, antithyroid drugs over 5 years with positive TRAb. PBMC RNA was the source of the TCR library. To make TCR beta libraries, researchers used iRepertoire HTBI primers and Arm-PCR of CDR3 regions. TCRdb reprocessed the multiplex PCR reads with MiXCR, giving one entry per CDR3 protein. Here the sample spans a few hundred thousand distinct CDR3 sequences, about a quarter being singletons. Sequenced here: peripheral blood mononuclear cells (PBMCs), sampled when the disease was refractory, from a patient treated with antithyroid drugs. The receptor set was obtained from a female donor with Graves disease.

This clonotype was observed a handful of times. This chain connects TRBV19 to TRBJ1-3; D is undetermined. The CDR3 runs to 14 residues. Germline V gives CDR1 LNHDA, CDR2 SQIVND (reference sequence). V shed 3 bases and J shed 2 bases, with 8 bases lying between them. The DNA for the CDR3 is TGTGCCAGTAGTATGATGCAGACTGGAAACACCATATATTTT. Amino acid sequence: CASSMMQTGNTIYF.

There are a few counts of this clonotype. The chain is built from TRBV12-3 or TRBV12-4 and TRBJ2-7; 9 bases are a match to TRBD1. The CDR3 covers 14 residues. Trimming at V came to 10 bases and at J to 5 bases, leaving 12 bases not matched to a gene. The CDR3 spells CANTTDRGRNEQYF. CDR3 bases: TGTGCCAACACTACGGACAGGGGACGGAACGAGCAGTACTTC.

V gene TRBV7-9 combines with J gene TRBJ2-6; TRBD1 aligns across 7 bases. The V gene's germline CDR1 is SEHNR and CDR2 FQNEAQ (reference sequence). The CDR3 covers 17 residues. J gave up 0 bases and V 3 bases, and 5 bases lay outside the gene matches. CDR3 residues: CASSLGAGGSGANVLTF. CDR3 bases: TGTGCCAGCAGCTTGGGAGCAGGGGGCTCTGGGGCCAACGTCCTGACTTTC.

This chain uses TRBV7-3 with TRBJ2-1, with D possibly being TRBD2 (6 bases). V lost 5 bases and J 6 bases, leaving 17 bases between the germline ends. CDR1 and CDR2 (germline): SGHTA, FQGTGA. The CDR3 sequence is 15 residues long. The CDR3 spells CASSNKGEVPNEQFF. CDR3 nucleotides: TGTGCCAGCAGCAATAAAGGGGAGGTCCCCAATGAGCAGTTCTTC.

This clonotype was recorded at least ten times. The rearrangement joins TRBV7-2 to TRBJ2-7; D is tentatively TRBD1 or TRBD2 (5 bases each). V shed 5 bases and J shed 0 bases, with 17 bases lying between them. The germline CDR1 and CDR2 sequences are SGHTA and FQGNSA. The CDR3 has 16 amino acids. The DNA for the CDR3 is TGTGCCAGCAGCGCCGGAACGGGACGGGACTCCTACGAGCAGTACTTC. Protein: CASSAGTGRDSYEQYF.

This sequence joins TRBV7-9 and TRBJ2-5, with D possibly being TRBD1 (6 bases). Germline CDR1 SEHNR, CDR2 FQNEAQ (reference sequence). Trimming pared 5 bases from V and 2 bases from J, leaving 15 bases between. This CDR3 has 15 amino acids. The CDR3 spells CASSRDTLIQETQYF. The CDR3 coding sequence is TGTGCCAGCAGCCGGGACACTTTAATTCAAGAGACCCAGTACTTC.

This clonotype was recorded at least ten times. The genes are TRBV2 and TRBJ2-7, with D perhaps TRBD1 or TRBD2 (6 bases each). Germline assignment: CDR1 SNHLY and CDR2 FYNNEI. The CDR3 is made up of 13 amino acids. Between the trimmed V and J ends, which lost 8 bases and 3 bases, there was a span of 14 bases. In nucleotides, the CDR3 is TGTGCCAGCTCCGGAGGAGGGGGCTACGAGCAGTACTTC. It is translated as CASSGGGGYEQYF. The full variable domain, with the rest looked up from reference TRBV2 and TRBJ2-7, is EPEVTQTPSHQVTQMGQEVILRCVPISNHLYFYWYRQILGQKVEFLVSFYNNEISEKSEIFDDQFSVERPDGSNFTLKIRSTKLEDSAMYFCASSGGGGYEQYFGPGTRLTVT.

The chain has TRBV6-1 and TRBJ2-2; 7 bases align to TRBD2. The V segment lost 5 bases and the J segment 4 bases; nucleotides outside the gene matches: 13. The CDR3 is made up of 17 amino acids. The V gene's germline CDR1 is MNHNS and CDR2 SASEGT. CDR3 nucleotides: TGTGCCAGCAGTCCCCTGGCTGGGCCTAGCGGCACCGGGGAGCTGTTTTTT. It specifies CASSPLAGPSGTGELFF.

The table lists this clonotype with a few counts. V and J are TRBV13 and TRBJ1-6; TRBD1 might be the D (6 bases). This CDR3 comprises 16 residues. CDR1 PRHDT and CDR2 FYEKMQ come from the germline V gene (reference sequence). Trimming took 5 bases from V and 8 from J, leaving 19 bases between them. The chain's CDR3 is CASSTDGAQGDSPLHF. The CDR3 DNA follows: TGTGCCAGCAGCACAGACGGGGCACAGGGAGATTCACCCCTCCACTTT.

This clonotype was counted at least ten times. This is likely a read error, given that the CDR3 carries no conserved phenylalanine or tryptophan at its end. The DNA is omitted, as the CDR3 cannot be located on it reliably, and the CDR3 follows TCRdb's listing. This rearrangement joins TRBV7-9 to TRBJ2-5; the D segment call TRBD2 is taken from the table without a DNA check. Germline CDR1 and CDR2: SEHNR and FQNEAQ (reference sequence). With termini counted, the CDR3 has 13 amino acids. The CDR3 is CASSFESLALISI.

This clonotype was seen ten or more times. CDR3 in amino acids: CASSAWGLETQYF. The CDR3, as DNA: TGTGCCAGCAGTGCCTGGGGGCTGGAGACCCAGTACTTC. The genes are TRBV6-1 and TRBJ2-5, with a weak D call TRBD1 (6 bases). V dropped 4 bases and J dropped 5 bases, with 11 bases sitting between them. CDR3 length equals 13 residues. In germline, CDR1 is MNHNS, CDR2 SASEGT.

This clonotype occurred a few times. The rearrangement links TRBV19 to TRBJ1-5, with 10 bases identical to TRBD1. Germline V CDR1 and CDR2: LNHDA, SQIVND (reference sequence). The trim removed 7 bases at V and 7 bases at J, leaving 7 bases unmatched. This CDR3 contains 14 residues. The CDR3 loop reads CASTGTGEYQPQHF. The CDR3 nucleotides are TGTGCCAGTACCGGGACAGGGGAGTACCAGCCCCAGCATTTT.

This clonotype was detected only a few times. The chain is built from TRBV6-2 or TRBV6-3 and TRBJ1-5; D is uncertain. The CDR3 is 15 residues long. Germline V gene sequence: CDR1 MNHEY, CDR2 SVGEGT. V was cut by 6 bases and J by 5 bases, with 17 bases left in between. CDR3 residues: CASRKSSGKDQPQHF. CDR3 in DNA: TGTGCCAGCAGAAAGTCTAGTGGGAAAGATCAGCCCCAGCATTTT.

This clonotype was seen ten or more times. V is TRBV12-3 or TRBV12-4 and J is TRBJ2-5; D perhaps matches TRBD1 (5 bases). Trimming removed 6 bases at V and 3 bases at J, with 14 bases between. This CDR3 spans 14 amino acids. CDR3 sequence: CASSNLGREETQYF. The CDR3 nucleotides are TGTGCCAGCAGCAATTTAGGCAGGGAAGAGACCCAGTACTTC.

The chain couples TRBV2 to TRBJ2-1; 11 bases fit TRBD2. The CDR3 length is 18 residues. V gave up 3 bases and J gave up 3 bases; unmatched junction bases: 10. The V gene's germline CDR1 is SNHLY and CDR2 FYNNEI. CDR3 in DNA: TGTGCCAGCAGTGATTTTACGGCTAGCGGGAGGAACTACAATGAGCAGTTCTTC. Translating gives CASSDFTASGRNYNEQFF. Using reference TRBV2 and TRBJ2-1 for the parts outside the CDR3, the full variable domain is EPEVTQTPSHQVTQMGQEVILRCVPISNHLYFYWYRQILGQKVEFLVSFYNNEISEKSEIFDDQFSVERPDGSNFTLKIRSTKLEDSAMYFCASSDFTASGRNYNEQFFGPGTRLTVL.

A few counts support this clonotype. The chain links TRBV5-1 to TRBJ1-4; 9 positions match TRBD1. Germline assignment: CDR1 SGHRS and CDR2 YFSETQ. This CDR3 spans 14 amino acids. V lost 4 bases and J lost 7; bases outside the gene matches: 5. CDR3 sequence: CASSGGTGREKLFF. The DNA of the CDR3 is TGCGCCAGCAGCGGCGGGACAGGGCGTGAAAAACTGTTTTTT. Full variable domain (missing parts from reference TRBV5-1 and TRBJ1-4): KAGVTQTPRYLIKTRGQQVTLSCSPISGHRSVSWYQQTPGQGLQFLFEYFSETQRNKGNFPGRFSGRQFSNSRSEMNVSTLELGDSALYLCASSGGTGREKLFFGSGTQLSVL.

The chain is built from TRBV7-6 and TRBJ2-3, with 7 bases that match TRBD2. J gave up 0 bases and V 4 bases, and 7 bases lay outside the gene matches. Germline CDR1 is SGHVS and CDR2 is FNYEAQ. The CDR3 extends over 16 amino acids. The CDR3 loop is CASSSWTRPSTDTQYF. In DNA form, the CDR3 reads TGTGCCAGCAGCTCGTGGACTAGGCCAAGCACAGATACGCAGTATTTT.

Many counts were recorded for this clonotype. The chain couples TRBV2 to TRBJ1-5; TRBD1 might be the D (6 bases). Germline CDR1 reads SNHLY; CDR2 reads FYNNEI. This CDR3 comprises 14 residues. Trimming took 1 base from V and 7 from J, leaving 11 bases between them. CDR3 DNA: TGTGCCAGCAGTGAAGAACAGGGAGGACAGCCCCAGCATTTT. As protein: CASSEEQGGQPQHF. Complete variable domain (other parts from reference TRBV2 and TRBJ1-5): EPEVTQTPSHQVTQMGQEVILRCVPISNHLYFYWYRQILGQKVEFLVSFYNNEISEKSEIFDDQFSVERPDGSNFTLKIRSTKLEDSAMYFCASSEEQGGQPQHFGDGTRLSIL.

The table lists this clonotype with many counts. CDR3 sequence reads: CASSGEQGGSYEQYF. The DNA for the CDR3 is TGTGCCAGCAGTGGGGAACAGGGTGGGTCCTACGAGCAGTACTTC. The chain is built from TRBV2 and TRBJ2-7; tentatively, D is TRBD1 (6 bases). Trimming stripped 4 bases from V and 1 base from J, with 14 bases between. This CDR3 contains 15 residues. Germline loops: CDR1 SNHLY, CDR2 FYNNEI.

This clonotype turned up a few times. The V and J genes are TRBV7-6 and TRBJ2-2; a weak D match, TRBD1 (5 bases). This CDR3 has 13 residues. V was shortened by 1 base and J by 6 bases, with 6 bases between the two germline ends. Germline CDR1 is SGHVS and CDR2 is FNYEAQ. The CDR3 sequence: CASSLEQAGELFF. In DNA, the CDR3 is TGTGCCAGCAGCTTAGAACAGGCCGGGGAGCTGTTTTTT.